The TCR beta chain under discussion was sequenced for a study of glioma-infiltrating T cells after dendritic cell vaccination. For the study at large: At biweekly intervals, patients got three intradermal dendritic cell vaccine injections.

Primers: 60 V beta forward and 13 J beta reverse. Produced via immunoSEQ multiplex PCR; TCRdb's table is partial and in-frame only. The sample lists fewer than 85,000 clones; around 86% were seen once. In regard to this clone: The antigen remains undetermined.

Germline V gene data show CDR1 as SGHRS and CDR2 as YFSETQ. The CDR3 runs to 16 residues. Trimming at V came to 3 bases and at J to 2 bases, leaving 6 bases not matched to a gene. Broader study findings: Patients with more pretreatment TILs had longer time to progression and survival.

This sample comprised blood, obtained before dendritic cell vaccination. The chain joins TRBV5-1 to TRBJ2-1, with TRBD2 matching 9 bases. This TCR was recovered from a human donor with glioblastoma. In nucleotides, the CDR3 is TGCGCCAGCAGCTACCGTAGCGGGGGACCCTACAATGAGCAGTTCTTC. Translated: CASSYRSGGPYNEQFF.